The clone carrying this TCR beta chain was detected a few times. This record comes from a study of blood T cell repertoires in COVID-19. Source study methods: Reference gene primer amplification gave nucleated cell count estimates. TCRdb keeps only in-frame clones here, not all; method: immunoSEQ multiplex PCR. V, J and clone size are taken as reported in that table, and D and trimming were inferred from the DNA itself. Of tens of thousands of clones listed, 75% to 95% are singletons. The V gene end was trimmed by 9 bases and the J gene end by 5 bases; junction bases not matched to a gene: 21. The germline V gene has CDR1 KGHDR and CDR2 SFDVKD. The CDR3 totals 18 residues.

The receptor's source is a man aged 45 to 65 with active COVID-19. The chain links TRBV24-1 to TRBJ1-2; the match to TRBD1 covers 9 bases. What was sequenced was peripheral blood. CDR3 DNA: TGTGCCACCGTCCGGGACAGGGTATTCTGTGGCCGGACATATGGCTACACCTTC. Encoded protein: CATVRDRVFCGRTYGYTF.